The entry below gives a single T cell receptor (beta chain) sequence along with its context. Its antigen is unknown. The V segment lost 2 bases and the J segment 8 bases; nucleotides outside the gene matches: 2. CDR1 is SNHLY, CDR2 FYNNEI, per germline. The CDR3 sequence is 13 residues long. The repertoire was sequenced with immunoSEQ multiplex PCR; TCRdb's copy has only in-frame clones and lacks some. The sample lists about 97,000 clones, roughly 91% occurring once. The data originate from a study of T cell responses to AZD1222 COVID-19 vaccine. Overall study findings and caveats: The study identified only five to seven AZD1222 recipients as seropositive at baseline.

The source is an adult in good health. The J gene is TRBJ1-4, the V gene TRBV2, with 7 bases identical to TRBD1. This specimen was peripheral blood, taken on day 0 of AZD1222 vaccination. The CDR3 DNA sequence: TGTGCCAGCAGTGAACAGGGGGGGGAAAAACTGTTTTTT. Amino acids: CASSEQGGEKLFF.